One sample yielded the 11 T cell receptor beta chains listed below, sequenced in a study of technical replicates of blood from a handful of donors. Assay: immunoSEQ multiplex PCR; the TCRdb copy retains only in-frame clones and omits some. The sample yields more than 70,000 clones, approximately 97% seen once. Input material: T cells isolated from PBMCs. The receptors stem from a human donor in good health.

In DNA form, the CDR3 reads TGTGCCAACAGACACCGCTCCTACGAGCAGTACTTC. Translation: CANRHRSYEQYF. The chain combines TRBV9 with TRBJ2-7, with no clear D. CDR3 length: 12 residues. Trimming pared 9 bases from V and 0 bases from J, leaving 10 bases between. Germline V gene lookup returns CDR1 SGDLS and CDR2 YYNGEE.

This chain joins TRBV5-1 and TRBJ2-7, with 8 nucleotides matching TRBD1. Trimming at V came to 2 bases and at J to 5 bases, leaving 6 bases not matched to a gene. Per germline, CDR1 SGHRS and CDR2 YFSETQ. This CDR3 comprises 14 residues. The CDR3 loop is CASSFGQGQDEQYF. CDR3 bases: TGCGCCAGCAGCTTTGGACAGGGCCAAGACGAGCAGTACTTC.

As for this clone: Its ends do not fully match the called genes, so a read error is possible. The CDR3 coding sequence is TGTGCCAGCAGTGACTCTCCCAGGTCACAGACCAGATATTTT. Translating gives CASSDSPRSQTRYF. The V and J genes are TRBV6-4 and TRBJ1-5; D is ambiguous. The germline gives CDR1 MRHNA, CDR2 SNTAGT. CDR3 size: 14 residues.

The table lists this clone with a count of one. This chain joins TRBV9 and TRBJ2-5; 12 bases agree with TRBD2. The germline V gene has CDR1 SGDLS and CDR2 YYNGEE. V shed 3 bases and J 4 bases; nucleotides not matched to a gene: 7. The length of the CDR3 is 16 residues. CDR3 sequence (DNA): TGTGCCAGCAGCGCTAGCGGGGGGGCGGCTGGAGAGACCCAGTACTTC. Protein: CASSASGGAAGETQYF.

V gene TRBV4-1 combines with J gene TRBJ2-1; D ambiguous. Germline-derived CDR1 and CDR2 are MGHRA and YSYEKL. The CDR3 is made up of 14 amino acids. The V and J ends lost 6 bases and 4 bases respectively, with 13 bases between them. The CDR3 nucleotides are TGCGCCAGCAGTCTCGGTACCGATTACAATGAGCAGTTCTTC. This sequence encodes CASSLGTDYNEQFF.

The chain uses TRBV19 and TRBJ2-1; no definite D call. The CDR3 contains 14 residues. V lost 5 bases, J lost 3 bases, and 11 bases lay in between. The V gene's germline CDR1 is LNHDA and CDR2 SQIVND (reference sequence). The chain's CDR3 is CASSVTTFYNEQFF. The CDR3 DNA reads as TGTGCCAGTAGTGTAACTACCTTCTACAATGAGCAGTTCTTC.

This chain links TRBV28 with TRBJ2-7; the D is unclear. The CDR3 has 13 amino acids. Germline CDR1 and CDR2: MDHEN and SYDVKM. The V end lost 10 bases, the J end lost 2 bases, and 15 bases lay between the germline ends. The CDR3 DNA reads TGTGCCACACAGCAGCCCCTTACCTACGAGCAGTACTTC. The encoded protein is CATQQPLTYEQYF.

The rearrangement uses TRBV7-3 and TRBJ2-3, with 7 positions matching TRBD1. The CDR3 loop spans 15 amino acids. CDR1 is SGHTA and CDR2 is FQGTGA in the germline V gene. J was trimmed by 0 bases and V by 1 base; bases with no gene match: 1. In DNA form, the CDR3 reads TGTGCCAGCAGCTTAAGGGGACAGAGCACAGATACGCAGTATTTT. This encodes CASSLRGQSTDTQYF.

CDR3 DNA: TGCGCCAGCAGCTTGGGGCAGGGGACGGAAAAACTGTTTTTT. It yields the protein CASSLGQGTEKLFF. The chain carries TRBV5-1 and TRBJ1-4; a possible D gene is TRBD1 (6 bases). This CDR3 spans 14 amino acids. Trimming shortened V by 0 bases and J by 8 bases, and 11 bases separated the two germline ends. Germline V gene lookup returns CDR1 SGHRS and CDR2 YFSETQ.

The CDR3 loop reads CASNHQRGGPNEQFF. The DNA for the CDR3 is TGTGCCAGCAACCACCAACGGGGGGGTCCCAATGAGCAGTTCTTC. The V call is TRBV7-9, the J call TRBJ2-1; 8 bases are shared with TRBD2. The CDR3 spans 15 residues. Germline trimming cut 7 bases from V and 6 bases from J; bases unmatched to any gene: 11. Germline values: CDR1 SEHNR, CDR2 FQNEAQ (reference sequence).

The gene calls are TRBV7-3 and TRBJ2-1, with 8 bases that match TRBD1. CDR1 is SGHTA, CDR2 FQGTGA, per germline. Germline trimming cut 5 bases from V and 2 bases from J; bases unmatched to any gene: 8. This CDR3 spans 16 amino acids. DNA of the CDR3: TGTGCCAGCAGCGTAGACGGACAGGGCCCCTACAATGAGCAGTTCTTC. It translates to CASSVDGQGPYNEQFF. Full variable domain (outside the CDR3, taken from reference TRBV7-3 and TRBJ2-1): GAGVSQTPSNKVTEKGKYVELRCDPISGHTALYWYRQSLGQGPEFLIYFQGTGAADDSGLPNDRFFAVRPEGSVSTLKIQRTERGDSAVYLCASSVDGQGPYNEQFFGPGTRLTVL.